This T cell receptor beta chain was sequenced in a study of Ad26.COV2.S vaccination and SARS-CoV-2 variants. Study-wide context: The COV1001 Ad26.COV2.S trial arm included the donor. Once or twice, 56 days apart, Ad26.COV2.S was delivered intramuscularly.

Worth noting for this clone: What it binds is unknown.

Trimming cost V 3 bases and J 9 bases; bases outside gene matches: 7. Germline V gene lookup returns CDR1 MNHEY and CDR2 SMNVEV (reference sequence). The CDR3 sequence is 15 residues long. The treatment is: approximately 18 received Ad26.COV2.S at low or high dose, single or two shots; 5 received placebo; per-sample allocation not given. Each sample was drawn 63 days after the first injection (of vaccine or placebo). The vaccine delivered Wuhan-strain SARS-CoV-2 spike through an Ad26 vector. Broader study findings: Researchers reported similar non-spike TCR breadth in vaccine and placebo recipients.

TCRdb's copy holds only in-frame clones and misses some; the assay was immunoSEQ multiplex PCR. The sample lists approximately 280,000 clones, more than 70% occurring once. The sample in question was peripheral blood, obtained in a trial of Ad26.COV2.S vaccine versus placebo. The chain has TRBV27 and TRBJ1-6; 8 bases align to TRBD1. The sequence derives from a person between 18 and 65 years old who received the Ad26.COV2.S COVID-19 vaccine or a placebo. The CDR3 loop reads CASSLVRQGTSPLHF. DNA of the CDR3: TGTGCCAGCAGTTTGGTCCGACAGGGGACTTCACCCCTCCACTTT.